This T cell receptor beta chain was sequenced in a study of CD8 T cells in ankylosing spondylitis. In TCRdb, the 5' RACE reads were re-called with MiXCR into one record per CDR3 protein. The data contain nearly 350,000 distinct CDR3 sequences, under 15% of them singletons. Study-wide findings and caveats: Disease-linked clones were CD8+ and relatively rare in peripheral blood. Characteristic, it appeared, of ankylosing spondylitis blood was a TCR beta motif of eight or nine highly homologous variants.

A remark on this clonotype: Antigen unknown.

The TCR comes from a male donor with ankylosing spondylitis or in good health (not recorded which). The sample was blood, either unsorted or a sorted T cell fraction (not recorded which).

As DNA, the CDR3 is TGCGCCAGCAGCCAAATTGGCGGAGCTGCTGGCTACACCTTC. This sequence encodes CASSQIGGAAGYTF. V is TRBV4-1 and J is TRBJ1-2; D is unclear. The CDR3 runs 14 residues. Trimming removed 2 bases from V and 7 bases from J, with 14 bases in between. CDR1 is MGHRA and CDR2 is YSYEKL in the germline V gene.